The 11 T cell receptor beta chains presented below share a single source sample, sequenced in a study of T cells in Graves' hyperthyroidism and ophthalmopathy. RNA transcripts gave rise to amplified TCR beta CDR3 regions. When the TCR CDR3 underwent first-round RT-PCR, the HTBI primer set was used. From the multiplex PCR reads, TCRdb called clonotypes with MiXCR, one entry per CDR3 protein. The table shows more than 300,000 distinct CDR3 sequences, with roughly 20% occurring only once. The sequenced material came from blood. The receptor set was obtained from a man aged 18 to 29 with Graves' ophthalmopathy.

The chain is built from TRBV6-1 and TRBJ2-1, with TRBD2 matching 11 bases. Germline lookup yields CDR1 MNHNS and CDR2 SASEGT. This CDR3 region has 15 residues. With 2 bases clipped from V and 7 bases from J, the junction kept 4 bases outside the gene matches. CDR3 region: CASSEPGLAANEQFF. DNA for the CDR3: TGTGCCAGCAGTGAACCGGGACTAGCGGCAAATGAGCAGTTCTTC.

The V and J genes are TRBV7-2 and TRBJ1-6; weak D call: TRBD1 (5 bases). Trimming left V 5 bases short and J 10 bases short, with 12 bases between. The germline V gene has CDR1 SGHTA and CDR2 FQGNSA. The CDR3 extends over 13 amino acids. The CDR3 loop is CASSKGPNSPLHF. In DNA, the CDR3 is TGTGCCAGCAGCAAGGGACCCAACTCACCCCTCCACTTT.

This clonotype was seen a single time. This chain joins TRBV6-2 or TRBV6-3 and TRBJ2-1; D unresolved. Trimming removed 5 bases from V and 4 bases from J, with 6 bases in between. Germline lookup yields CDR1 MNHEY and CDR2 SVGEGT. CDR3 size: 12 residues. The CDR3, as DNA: TGTGCCAGCAGTGCAGAATACAATGAGCAGTTCTTC. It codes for CASSAEYNEQFF.

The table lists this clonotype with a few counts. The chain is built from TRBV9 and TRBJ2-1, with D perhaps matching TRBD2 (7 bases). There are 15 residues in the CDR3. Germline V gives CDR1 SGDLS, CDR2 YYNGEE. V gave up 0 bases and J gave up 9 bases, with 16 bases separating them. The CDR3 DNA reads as TGTGCCAGCAGCGTAGCGGGGGGCGCCCATGGTGAGCAGTTCTTC. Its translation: CASSVAGGAHGEQFF.

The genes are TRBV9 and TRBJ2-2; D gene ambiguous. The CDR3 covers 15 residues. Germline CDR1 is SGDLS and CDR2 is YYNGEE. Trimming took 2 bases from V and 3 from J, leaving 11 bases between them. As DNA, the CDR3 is TGTGCCAGCAGCGTGACCGGCGGATACACCGGGGAGCTGTTTTTT. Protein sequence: CASSVTGGYTGELFF.

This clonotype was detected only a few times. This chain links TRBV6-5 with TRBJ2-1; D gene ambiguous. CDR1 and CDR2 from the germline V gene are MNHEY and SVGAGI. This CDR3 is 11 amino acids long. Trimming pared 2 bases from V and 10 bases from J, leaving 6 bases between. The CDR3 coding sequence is TGTGCCAGCAGTTACAATCACGAGCAGTTCTTC. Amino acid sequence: CASSYNHEQFF.

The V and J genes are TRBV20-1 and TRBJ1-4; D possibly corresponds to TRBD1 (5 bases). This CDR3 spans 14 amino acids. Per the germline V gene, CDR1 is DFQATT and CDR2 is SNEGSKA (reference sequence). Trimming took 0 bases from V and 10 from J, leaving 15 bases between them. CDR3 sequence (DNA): TGCAGTGCTAGAGATCAAAGTCAGGGACGAAAACTGTTTTTT. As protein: CSARDQSQGRKLFF.

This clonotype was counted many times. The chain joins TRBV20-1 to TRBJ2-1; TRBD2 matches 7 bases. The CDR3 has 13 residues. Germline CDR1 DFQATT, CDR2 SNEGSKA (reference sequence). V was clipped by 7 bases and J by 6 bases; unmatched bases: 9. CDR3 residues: CSGLPGGFNEQFF. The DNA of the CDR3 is TGCAGTGGTCTACCGGGGGGATTCAATGAGCAGTTCTTC.

This chain's CDR3 is CASSESGRFYGYTF. DNA for the CDR3: TGTGCCAGCAGTGAATCGGGCAGGTTCTATGGCTACACCTTC. The chain links TRBV25-1 to TRBJ1-2; D is unresolved. The CDR3 length is 14 residues. Per germline, CDR1 MGHDK and CDR2 SYGVNS. V lost 1 base and J 4 bases, leaving 10 bases between the germline ends.

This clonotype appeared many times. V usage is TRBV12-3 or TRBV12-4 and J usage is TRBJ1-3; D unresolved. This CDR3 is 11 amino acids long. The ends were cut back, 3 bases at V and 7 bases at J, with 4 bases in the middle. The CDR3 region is CASSLGNTIYF. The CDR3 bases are TGTGCCAGCAGTTTGGGTAACACCATATATTTT.

The CDR3 region is CASISSALNEQYF. DNA for the CDR3: TGTGCCAGCATATCTTCGGCTTTGAACGAGCAGTACTTC. The rearrangement joins TRBV6-1 to TRBJ2-7; D not resolved. Trimming took off 7 bases at V and 5 bases at J, with 15 bases between the two ends. CDR3 length equals 13 residues. In germline, CDR1 is MNHNS, CDR2 SASEGT.